Shown below are 31 T cell receptor beta chains from a single sample sequenced in a study of response to subunit inactivated influenza vaccine. TCRdb analysed the RT-PCR reads with MiXCR anew, one entry per CDR3 protein. Here the sample spans around 150,000 distinct CDR3 sequences, approximately 10% being singletons. The material sequenced was non-naive T cells sorted from PBMCs, taken roughly 46 days after vaccination. These receptors originate from a man aged 50 to 60 who received an inactivated influenza vaccine.

This clonotype came up a few times. The CDR3 coding sequence is TGTGCCAGCAGCCAAGGCGTAGGCGTTGGCTACGAGCAGTACTTC. This codes for CASSQGVGVGYEQYF. The chain has TRBV14 and TRBJ2-7; D remains unclear. This CDR3 has 15 amino acids. V was pared by 1 base and J by 3 bases, with 13 bases between. Germline assignment: CDR1 SGHDN and CDR2 FVKESK.

This clonotype was observed at least ten times. V gene TRBV7-2 combines with J gene TRBJ2-7; the D gene is possibly TRBD2 (5 bases). Trimming cost V 1 base and J 0 bases, with 13 bases left between them. The CDR3 extends over 16 amino acids. Per germline, CDR1 SGHTA and CDR2 FQGNSA. CDR3 in amino acids: CASSLEASLSSYEQYF. The CDR3 region has the DNA TGTGCCAGCAGCTTAGAGGCTAGCCTGAGCTCCTACGAGCAGTACTTC. Looking up the rest from reference TRBV7-2 and TRBJ2-7 gives the full variable domain: GAGVSQSPSNKVTEKGKDVELRCDPISGHTALYWYRQSLGQGLEFLIYFQGNSAPDKSGLPSDRFSAERTGGSVSTLTIQRTQQEDSAVYLCASSLEASLSSYEQYFGPGTRLTVT.

This clonotype was observed a few times. The J gene is TRBJ2-4, the V gene TRBV12-3 or TRBV12-4; D unclear. The germline V and J ends were trimmed by 3 bases and 2 bases, with 14 bases remaining between them. The CDR3 loop spans 16 amino acids. The CDR3 is CASSFRPPGPKNIQYF. CDR3 DNA: TGTGCCAGCAGTTTCCGCCCACCCGGGCCCAAAAACATTCAGTACTTC.

The V gene is TRBV4-1, the J gene TRBJ2-1, with D perhaps being TRBD1 or TRBD2 (5 bases each). Germline V gives CDR1 MGHRA, CDR2 YSYEKL. The CDR3 extends over 15 amino acids. V lost 3 bases and J lost 6, with 15 bases in between. The CDR3 DNA follows: TGCGCCAGCAGCCATGGGAGCGAGGGGATCAATGAGCAGTTCTTC. Translating gives CASSHGSEGINEQFF.

In its sample, this clonotype was seen a few times. The rearrangement joins TRBV2 to TRBJ1-2; D perhaps matches TRBD1 (5 bases). Trimming took 2 bases from V and 2 from J, leaving 9 bases between them. The CDR3 is 14 residues long. Germline lookup yields CDR1 SNHLY and CDR2 FYNNEI. The CDR3 nucleotides are TGTGCCAGCAGTGAACAGGGTCGGAACTATGGCTACACCTTC. This codes for CASSEQGRNYGYTF.

The chain couples TRBV28 to TRBJ2-5, with D maybe TRBD1 (6 bases). CDR1 MDHEN and CDR2 SYDVKM come from the germline V gene. This CDR3 region has 16 residues. Between the trimmed V and J ends, which lost 2 bases and 2 bases, there was a span of 15 bases. As DNA, the CDR3 is TGTGCCAGCAGTTTACCCCCGGGACATCTACAAGAGACCCAGTACTTC. Translation gives CASSLPPGHLQETQYF.

This clonotype was recorded at least ten times. The rearrangement links TRBV6-2 or TRBV6-3 to TRBJ2-7; D is uncertain. Deletions cut 6 bases from V and 4 bases from J, with 16 bases between. The CDR3 is 14 amino acids. Germline V gene lookup returns CDR1 MNHEY and CDR2 SVGEGT. Here the CDR3 reads CASRLRQGRYEQYF. The CDR3, as DNA: TGTGCCAGCAGACTACGACAAGGGCGGTACGAGCAGTACTTC.

This clonotype has more than one count but fewer than ten. The CDR3: CASSRSGTSYEQYF. Written as DNA, the CDR3 is TGTGCCAGCAGTCGTAGCGGGACCTCCTACGAGCAGTACTTC. This chain connects TRBV6-2 or TRBV6-3 to TRBJ2-7, with 8 bases that match TRBD2. Trimming removed 5 bases from V and 0 bases from J; junction bases left unmatched: 3. The CDR3 is 14 amino acids. Looked up from germline, CDR1 is MNHEY and CDR2 is SVGEGT.

This clonotype was counted ten times or more. The chain links TRBV7-9 to TRBJ1-4, with D possibly TRBD1 on 6 matching bases. Between the trimmed V and J ends, which lost 8 bases and 6 bases, there was a span of 13 bases. The V gene's germline CDR1 is SEHNR and CDR2 FQNEAQ (reference sequence). The CDR3 extends over 13 amino acids. The CDR3 spells CASRRGRDEKLFF. The CDR3 bases are TGTGCCAGCCGCAGGGGTCGGGATGAAAAACTGTTTTTT.

This clonotype was seen many times. The gene calls are TRBV11-2 and TRBJ2-2; no clear D. The length of the CDR3 is 14 residues. Trimming took 1 base from V and 4 from J, leaving 7 bases between them. Looked up from germline, CDR1 is SGHAT and CDR2 is FQNNGV. The CDR3 loop reads CASSLGFGTGELFF. The CDR3 bases are TGTGCCAGCAGCTTAGGGTTTGGCACCGGGGAGCTGTTTTTT.

The genes are TRBV28 and TRBJ2-1, with 9 positions matching TRBD2. Unmatched junction bases numbered 5, after V lost 0 bases and J lost 5 bases. Per germline, CDR1 MDHEN and CDR2 SYDVKM. CDR3 length: 16 amino acids. The CDR3 nucleotides read TGTGCCAGCAGTTTATGGCCCGGCGGGGGGGACAATGAGCAGTTCTTC. It translates to CASSLWPGGGDNEQFF.

The CDR3 reads CASSIGGTGRGGNEQFF. DNA for the CDR3: TGTGCCAGTAGTATTGGGGGTACCGGGAGGGGCGGGAATGAGCAGTTCTTC. This rearrangement joins TRBV19 to TRBJ2-1; 8 bases line up with TRBD2. This CDR3 is built from 17 residues. In germline, CDR1 is LNHDA, CDR2 SQIVND (reference sequence). J lost 7 bases, V lost 3 bases, and 14 bases had no gene match.

Concerning this clonotype: Relative to the germline gene, one junction end is altered; a read error may explain this. This chain uses TRBV7-8 with TRBJ1-1, with D possibly TRBD1 on 5 matching bases. Germline V CDR1 and CDR2: SGHVS, FQNEAQ. The CDR3 covers 14 residues. The CDR3 here is CASSRRGEYTETFF. Written as DNA, the CDR3 is TGTGCCAGCAGCCGCCGGGGGGAGTACACTGAAACTTTCTTT.

There are many counts of this clonotype. V is TRBV12-3 or TRBV12-4 and J is TRBJ2-1; 7 bases map to TRBD1. CDR3 length equals 15 residues. J was trimmed by 2 bases and V by 6 bases; bases with no gene match: 7. The CDR3 loop is CASRGEGGAYNEQFF. As DNA, the CDR3 is TGTGCCAGCAGGGGGGAAGGGGGCGCCTACAATGAGCAGTTCTTC.

The table lists this clonotype with a few counts. The CDR3 DNA follows: TGTGCCAGCAGCTTAGCAGCAAGCGGGAGTTTTAATGAGCAGTTCTTC. Translating it yields CASSLAASGSFNEQFF. V usage is TRBV7-9 and J usage is TRBJ2-1; 8 bases are a match to TRBD2. The CDR3 sequence is 16 residues long. CDR1 is SEHNR, CDR2 FQNEAQ, per germline (reference sequence). After removal of 0 bases from V and 7 bases from J, the junction contained 8 bases not matched to a gene.

This clonotype was seen only a few times. The CDR3: CASSVGIEPYNSPLHF. CDR3 in DNA: TGTGCCAGCAGCGTAGGAATAGAACCTTATAATTCACCCCTCCACTTT. This chain links TRBV9 with TRBJ1-6; no firm D call. This CDR3 has 16 residues. V was pared by 0 bases and J by 4 bases, with 11 bases between. Germline CDR1 reads SGDLS; CDR2 reads YYNGEE.

This clonotype has just a few counts. This rearrangement joins TRBV5-1 to TRBJ2-2, with 9 bases identical to TRBD2. The CDR3 has 15 amino acids. Germline lookup yields CDR1 SGHRS and CDR2 YFSETQ. With V trimmed by 5 bases and J by 3 bases, 5 bases remained unmatched. CDR3 DNA sequence: TGCGCCAGCAGGCGGGAGGGCCTGGACACCGGGGAGCTGTTTTTT. As protein: CASRREGLDTGELFF. The full variable domain, its missing parts supplied by reference TRBV5-1 and TRBJ2-2, is KAGVTQTPRYLIKTRGQQVTLSCSPISGHRSVSWYQQTPGQGLQFLFEYFSETQRNKGNFPGRFSGRQFSNSRSEMNVSTLELGDSALYLCASRREGLDTGELFFGEGSRLTVL.

This clonotype was detected many times. The chain carries TRBV12-3 or TRBV12-4 and TRBJ2-1; D tentatively reads TRBD1 or TRBD2 (5 bases each). V lost 0 bases and J 10 bases, leaving 10 bases between the germline ends. The CDR3 contains 13 residues. The CDR3 reads CASSLARGREQFF. DNA of the CDR3: TGTGCCAGCAGTTTAGCCCGGGGCAGGGAGCAGTTCTTC.

J is TRBJ2-2 and V is TRBV6-2 or TRBV6-3; 8 bases are shared with TRBD1. After removal of 6 bases from V and 4 bases from J, the junction contained 4 bases not matched to a gene. The CDR3 spans 14 residues. Germline CDR1 reads MNHEY; CDR2 reads SVGEGT. The CDR3 region is CASRWTGSTGELFF. The CDR3, as DNA: TGTGCCAGCAGGTGGACAGGGAGCACCGGGGAGCTGTTTTTT.

V usage is TRBV11-2 and J usage is TRBJ2-4, with 11 bases aligning to TRBD1. The CDR3 sequence is 15 residues long. J gave up 9 bases and V 1 base, and 5 bases lay outside the gene matches. CDR1 and CDR2 from the germline V gene are SGHAT and FQNNGV. The CDR3 loop reads CASSLGTGTGGIQYF. The DNA of the CDR3 is TGTGCCAGCAGCTTAGGGACCGGGACAGGGGGCATTCAGTACTTC.

This clonotype was observed many times. This chain uses TRBV12-3 or TRBV12-4 with TRBJ2-3, with TRBD2 matching 12 bases. The CDR3 has 16 amino acids. The V and J ends lost 6 bases and 0 bases, in that order; junction bases with no gene match: 4. This CDR3 is CASRRGTSGSTDTQYF. DNA of the CDR3: TGTGCCAGCAGACGAGGGACTAGCGGGAGCACAGATACGCAGTATTTT.

This sequence joins TRBV24-1 and TRBJ2-1; TRBD1 aligns across 9 bases. The CDR3 length is 15 residues. Losses at the gene ends were 4 bases for V and 7 bases for J; bases not matched to a gene: 7. From germline, CDR1 is KGHDR and CDR2 SFDVKD. CDR3 loop: CATSETGGFGNEQFF. The CDR3 DNA reads TGTGCCACCAGTGAAACAGGGGGCTTTGGGAATGAGCAGTTCTTC.

This clonotype was found many times. The rearrangement links TRBV5-1 to TRBJ1-3; D gene ambiguous. CDR1 is SGHRS, CDR2 YFSETQ, per germline. The germline V and J ends were trimmed by 7 bases and 4 bases, with 18 bases remaining between them. CDR3 length: 15 amino acids. CDR3 region: CASAPDGQGGNTIYF. CDR3 DNA: TGCGCCAGCGCTCCGGACGGTCAAGGAGGAAACACCATATATTTT.

This clonotype showed up many times. The rearrangement uses TRBV7-9 and TRBJ1-4, with 7 bases lining up with TRBD1. V was clipped by 5 bases and J by 5 bases; unmatched bases: 5. The CDR3 runs to 14 residues. The V gene's germline CDR1 is SEHNR and CDR2 FQNEAQ (reference sequence). CDR3 amino acids: CASSQGQLNEKLFF. The CDR3 bases are TGTGCCAGCAGCCAGGGACAGCTAAATGAAAAACTGTTTTTT.

This clonotype was counted only a few times. The rearrangement links TRBV20-1 to TRBJ1-4, with TRBD1 matching over 7 bases. The germline V gene encodes CDR1 DFQATT and CDR2 SNEGSKA (reference sequence). This CDR3 region has 15 residues. Trimming took 0 bases from V and 8 from J; bases not matched to a gene: 9. In DNA, the CDR3 is TGCAGTGCTAGAGATACGACAGGGAGTTGGGAAAAACTGTTTTTT. Protein: CSARDTTGSWEKLFF.

This clonotype has at least ten counts. The gene calls are TRBV12-3 or TRBV12-4 and TRBJ1-1; D unclear. This CDR3 contains 14 residues. V was shortened by 5 bases and J by 1 base, with 11 bases between the two germline ends. The DNA for the CDR3 is TGTGCCAGCAGTCAACACATCTCGAACACTGAAGCTTTCTTT. It is translated as CASSQHISNTEAFF.

This clonotype has only a few counts. The rearrangement links TRBV3-1 to TRBJ2-3, with D tentatively TRBD2 (5 bases). CDR3 size: 15 residues. V was pared by 5 bases and J by 4 bases, with 16 bases between. The germline V gene has CDR1 LGHDT and CDR2 YNNKEL (reference sequence). In DNA form, the CDR3 reads TGTGCCAGCAGCGCAAGCGGAGGATTGCCAGATACGCAGTATTTT. It translates to CASSASGGLPDTQYF.

This chain uses TRBV4-2 with TRBJ2-4; possibly TRBD1 or TRBD2 for D (5 bases each). CDR3 size: 18 residues. Germline CDR1 reads LGHNA; CDR2 reads YNFKEQ. V shed 0 bases and J shed 3 bases, with 18 bases lying between them. This CDR3 reads CASSQDLSGVGGKNIQYF. The CDR3 DNA reads as TGTGCCAGCAGCCAAGATTTGTCCGGCGTTGGGGGCAAAAACATTCAGTACTTC.

This clonotype was seen only a few times. The chain carries TRBV19 and TRBJ2-1; 8 bases are a match to TRBD1. After removal of 7 bases from V and 9 bases from J, the junction contained 14 bases not matched to a gene. Germline-derived CDR1 and CDR2 are LNHDA and SQIVND (reference sequence). This CDR3 has 15 residues. Here the CDR3 reads CASIPAGTGISEQFF. CDR3 in DNA: TGTGCCAGTATCCCGGCGGGGACAGGAATTAGTGAGCAGTTCTTC.

This clonotype was observed at least ten times. The chain recombines TRBV12-3 or TRBV12-4 with TRBJ2-5; a possible D gene is TRBD2 (5 bases). Trimming removed 1 base at V and 4 bases at J, with 13 bases between. CDR3 length: 15 residues. This CDR3 reads CASSLGGTRGETQYF. The CDR3 region has the DNA TGTGCCAGCAGTTTAGGGGGTACTCGGGGAGAGACCCAGTACTTC.

This clonotype was seen repeatedly, ten times or more. This chain links TRBV7-6 with TRBJ2-7, with 8 nucleotides matching TRBD1. Germline CDR1 reads SGHVS; CDR2 reads FNYEAQ. This CDR3 is built from 13 residues. V shed 5 bases and J 4 bases; nucleotides not matched to a gene: 4. CDR3 loop: CASSLDRGYEQYF. The CDR3 bases are TGTGCCAGCAGCCTAGACAGGGGTTACGAGCAGTACTTC.